The clone carrying this T cell receptor (beta chain) has more than one count but fewer than ten. The target antigen is unknown. Via CD45RO/CCR7/CD25/CD127/CD95/CD27, cells of the CD4+ naive, central memory, regulatory and stem cell-like memory subsets were sorted. As every portion of the isolated RNA was reverse transcribed, the sequencing read expressed TCRB transcripts. Only in-frame clones appear in the TCRdb table, and some are missing; sequencing was by immunoSEQ multiplex PCR. This table has a few hundred thousand clones, approximately 10% appearing once. Losses at the gene ends were 10 bases for V and 4 bases for J; bases not matched to a gene: 7. The CDR3 spans 13 residues. Germline V gene lookup returns CDR1 MDHEN and CDR2 SYDVKM. This sample stems from a study of beta chain features in type 1 diabetes. Study-wide results and limits: All four CD4+ subsets of Type 1 diabetes patients contained TCRB CDR3s that were moderately but significantly shorter. A potential influence of HLA type upon TCRB rearrangement remained unresolved herein. Type 1 diabetes patients had VDJ junctions that carried fewer insertions and more deletions.

The clonotype originates from a man aged 25-45 years with type 1 diabetes. The chain has TRBV28 and TRBJ2-7, with 10 bases fitting TRBD1. The sequencing sample was made of naive CD4+ T cells from blood. The CDR3 here is CATRDRGPYEQYF. The CDR3 DNA sequence: TGTGCCACCAGAGACAGGGGGCCGTACGAGCAGTACTTC.